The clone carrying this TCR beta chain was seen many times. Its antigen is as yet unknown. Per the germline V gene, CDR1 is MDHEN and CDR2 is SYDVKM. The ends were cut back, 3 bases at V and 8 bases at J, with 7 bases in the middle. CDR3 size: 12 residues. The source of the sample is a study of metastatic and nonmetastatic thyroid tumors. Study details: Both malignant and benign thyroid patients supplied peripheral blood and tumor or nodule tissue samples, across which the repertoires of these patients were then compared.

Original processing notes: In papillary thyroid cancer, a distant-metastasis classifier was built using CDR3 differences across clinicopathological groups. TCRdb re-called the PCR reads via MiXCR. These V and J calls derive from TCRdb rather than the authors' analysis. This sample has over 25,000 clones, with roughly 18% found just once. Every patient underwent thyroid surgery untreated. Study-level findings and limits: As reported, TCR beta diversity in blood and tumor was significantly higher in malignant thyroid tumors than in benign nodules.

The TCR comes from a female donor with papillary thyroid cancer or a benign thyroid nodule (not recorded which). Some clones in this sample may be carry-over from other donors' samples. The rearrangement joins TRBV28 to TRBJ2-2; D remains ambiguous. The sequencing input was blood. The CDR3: CASSFQVGELFF. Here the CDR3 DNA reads TGTGCCAGCAGTTTCCAGGTTGGGGAGCTGTTTTTT.